A single sample is the source of the 21 T cell receptor beta chains below, sequenced in a study of blood T cell repertoires in COVID-19. Using immunoSEQ multiplex PCR, the repertoire was profiled, and TCRdb retains in-frame clones only, with some absent. The sample yields a few hundred thousand clones, roughly 84% seen once. The sample was peripheral blood. These receptors all come from a woman between 50 and 59 years old with acute or convalescent COVID-19.

A single count supports this clone. The V and J genes are TRBV27 and TRBJ2-7; D ambiguous. V was pared by 2 bases and J by 0 bases, with 5 bases between. The CDR3 is 13 residues long. CDR1 and CDR2 from the germline V gene are MNHEY and SMNVEV (reference sequence). The CDR3 reads CASSLTSSYEQYF. The CDR3 DNA reads TGTGCCAGCAGTTTAACAAGCTCCTACGAGCAGTACTTC.

As concerns this clone: The sample holds other DNA sequences that translate to the same CDR3. V and J are TRBV6-6 and TRBJ1-3; 8 bases are a match to TRBD1. V dropped 2 bases and J dropped 3; count of bases not matched to a gene: 0. CDR1 and CDR2 from the germline V gene are MNHNY and SVGAGI (reference sequence). The CDR3 consists of 14 residues. CDR3 coding DNA: TGTGCCAGCAGTTACGGACAGGGTGGAAACACCATATATTTT. Protein: CASSYGQGGNTIYF.

This rearrangement joins TRBV19 to TRBJ2-1, with 7 bases aligning to TRBD2. Unmatched junction bases numbered 6, after V lost 7 bases and J lost 6 bases. Germline V gene data show CDR1 as LNHDA and CDR2 as SQIVND (reference sequence). The CDR3 loop spans 13 amino acids. The CDR3 is CASNQGGFNEQFF. The CDR3 DNA is TGTGCCAGTAATCAGGGAGGGTTCAATGAGCAGTTCTTC.

This clone was picked up many times. The V and J genes are TRBV30 and TRBJ1-5; TRBD1 might be the D (5 bases). The germline gives CDR1 GTSNPN, CDR2 SVGIG (reference sequence). The CDR3 is made up of 13 amino acids. With 7 bases removed from V and 0 bases from J, the gap between germline ends came to 10 bases. This CDR3 reads CAFDSDSNQPQHF. The CDR3 nucleotides read TGTGCCTTTGACAGTGATAGCAATCAGCCCCAGCATTTT.

The rearrangement links TRBV5-1 to TRBJ2-5; the D gene is possibly TRBD2 (7 bases). This CDR3 spans 14 amino acids. Between the trimmed V and J ends, which lost 6 bases and 5 bases, there was a span of 17 bases. Germline-derived CDR1 and CDR2 are SGHRS and YFSETQ. The CDR3 sequence: CASMRGGSEETQYF. As DNA, the CDR3 is TGCGCCAGCATGAGGGGGGGAAGTGAGGAGACCCAGTACTTC.

The chain joins TRBV20-1 to TRBJ2-7; 8 nucleotides agree with TRBD1. This CDR3 has 13 amino acids. V lost 3 bases and J lost 3; bases outside the gene matches: 4. The germline CDR1 and CDR2 sequences are DFQATT and SNEGSKA (reference sequence). CDR3 protein: CSASGTGVYEQYF. The CDR3 DNA is TGCAGTGCTAGTGGGACAGGCGTCTACGAGCAGTACTTC.

In this sample, this clone turned up once. This chain uses TRBV3-1 (or the pseudogene TRBV3-2) with TRBJ1-1; D is uncertain. The CDR3 loop spans 14 amino acids. Germline lookup yields CDR1 LGHDT and CDR2 YNNKEL (reference sequence). Deletions cut 4 bases from V and 1 base from J, with 10 bases between. CDR3 amino acids: CASSPRGGNTEAFF. In DNA, the CDR3 is TGTGCCAGCAGCCCGCGAGGCGGGAACACTGAAGCTTTCTTT.

J is TRBJ1-5 and V is TRBV7-2; no clear D. The CDR3 has 13 amino acids. The germline V gene encodes CDR1 SGHTA and CDR2 FQGNSA. The V and J ends lost 2 bases and 3 bases respectively, with 5 bases between them. For the CDR3, the DNA is TGTGCCAGCAGCTTAACTAACAATCAGCCCCAGCATTTT. Protein: CASSLTNNQPQHF.

The chain employs TRBV6-4 and TRBJ1-2; TRBD1 aligns across 7 bases. From germline, CDR1 is MRHNA and CDR2 SNTAGT. The CDR3 covers 13 residues. The V gene end was trimmed by 6 bases and the J gene end by 3 bases; junction bases not matched to a gene: 4. The CDR3 here is CASRATGDYGYTF. In nucleotides, the CDR3 is TGTGCCAGCAGGGCCACAGGGGACTATGGCTACACCTTC.

This chain uses TRBV6-5 with TRBJ1-1; D unclear. CDR1 and CDR2 (germline): MNHEY, SVGAGI. V lost 6 bases, J lost 4 bases, and 15 bases lay in between. CDR3 length: 14 residues. CDR3 sequence reads: CASRGPPRATEAFF. CDR3 nucleotide sequence: TGTGCCAGCAGGGGCCCCCCGAGGGCCACTGAAGCTTTCTTT.

This clone came up a few times. The CDR3 loop is CASSQLAPSYEQYF. The CDR3 nucleotides read TGTGCCAGCAGCCAACTTGCGCCTTCCTACGAGCAGTACTTC. The rearrangement uses TRBV3-1 (or the pseudogene TRBV3-2) and TRBJ2-7; D not certain. Germline values: CDR1 LGHDT, CDR2 YNNKEL (reference sequence). This CDR3 contains 14 residues. Trimming cost V 2 bases and J 1 base, with 9 bases left between them.

This clone was counted a single time. This sequence joins TRBV6-6 and TRBJ1-5; D perhaps matches TRBD1 (5 bases). The CDR3 contains 12 residues. V dropped 2 bases and J dropped 7 bases, with 6 bases sitting between them. Germline V gene data show CDR1 as MNHNY and CDR2 as SVGAGI (reference sequence). CDR3: CASSYQGQPQHF. CDR3 DNA: TGTGCCAGCAGTTACCAGGGCCAGCCCCAGCATTTT.

The rearrangement links TRBV19 to TRBJ1-5; 8 nucleotides line up with TRBD1. CDR1 LNHDA and CDR2 SQIVND come from the germline V gene (reference sequence). CDR3 size: 15 residues. The V and J ends lost 2 bases and 5 bases, in that order; junction bases with no gene match: 5. The CDR3 DNA reads as TGTGCCAGTAGTATAACCCCAGGGGGCTATCAGCCCCAGCATTTT. Translating it yields CASSITPGGYQPQHF.

The V and J genes are TRBV7-2 and TRBJ2-7; TRBD1 matches at 9 bases. This CDR3 spans 15 amino acids. Germline CDR1 reads SGHTA; CDR2 reads FQGNSA. The J segment lost 2 bases and the V segment lost 2 bases, leaving 4 bases of the junction unmatched. Here the CDR3 reads CASSLRRQGAYEQYF. The CDR3 region has the DNA TGTGCCAGCAGCTTAAGACGACAGGGGGCCTACGAGCAGTACTTC.

This clone was observed a handful of times. The CDR3 loop is CASSPDRGTGELFF. The CDR3 nucleotides read TGTGCCAGCAGCCCGGACAGGGGCACCGGGGAGCTGTTTTTT. The chain carries TRBV2 and TRBJ2-2; TRBD1 matches at 9 bases. The CDR3 runs to 14 residues. Germline CDR1 SNHLY, CDR2 FYNNEI. V lost 6 bases and J lost 4; bases outside the gene matches: 3.

The V gene is TRBV13, the J gene TRBJ1-6; perhaps TRBD1 as D (5 bases). V shed 0 bases and J shed 3 bases, with 12 bases lying between them. There are 17 residues in the CDR3. In germline, CDR1 is PRHDT, CDR2 FYEKMQ (reference sequence). CDR3 DNA sequence: TGTGCCAGCAGCTTAGGCCGGGGGGTGGACTATAATTCACCCCTCCACTTT. Protein: CASSLGRGVDYNSPLHF.

The V gene is TRBV27, the J gene TRBJ2-6; the match to TRBD2 covers 9 bases. Germline CDR1 MNHEY, CDR2 SMNVEV (reference sequence). This CDR3 has 18 residues. Trimming cost V 6 bases and J 2 bases; bases outside gene matches: 11. As DNA, the CDR3 is TGTGCCAGCAGGTCTAGCGGGAAGTACCTTCCTGGGGCCAACGTCCTGACTTTC. Encoded protein: CASRSSGKYLPGANVLTF. The full variable domain, completed using reference TRBV27 and TRBJ2-6, is EAQVTQNPRYLITVTGKKLTVTCSQNMNHEYMSWYRQDPGLGLRQIYYSMNVEVTDKGDVPEGYKVSRKEKRNFPLILESPSPNQTSLYFCASRSSGKYLPGANVLTFGAGSRLTVL.

V gene TRBV21-1 combines with J gene TRBJ1-5. TRBV21-1 is labeled a pseudogene. The CDR3 is made up of 16 amino acids. CDR3 DNA: TGTGCCAGCACCAACCCTCGCCGGGGAGGAGATCAGCCCCAGCATTTT. Encoded protein: CASTNPRRGGDQPQHF.

V usage is TRBV7-2 and J usage is TRBJ1-2, with 7 bases aligning to TRBD1. V shed 1 base, J shed 1 base, and the junction held 3 bases outside the gene matches. Germline V gene data show CDR1 as SGHTA and CDR2 as FQGNSA. CDR3 length: 15 amino acids. Here the CDR3 DNA reads TGTGCCAGCAGCTTAGAATCAGGGGGTAACTATGGCTACACCTTC. Its protein is CASSLESGGNYGYTF.

This chain links TRBV6-5 with TRBJ1-1; the D gene is possibly TRBD1 (6 bases). The CDR3 is 16 residues long. V shed 0 bases and J shed 3 bases, with 14 bases lying between them. In germline, CDR1 is MNHEY, CDR2 SVGAGI. The CDR3 sequence: CASSYSTLRGHTEAFF. In DNA form, the CDR3 reads TGTGCCAGCAGTTACTCGACTCTCAGGGGACACACTGAAGCTTTCTTT.

The rearrangement links TRBV27 to TRBJ2-1, with D perhaps matching TRBD1 (7 bases). Germline CDR1 and CDR2: MNHEY and SMNVEV (reference sequence). Trimming took 2 bases from V and 12 from J, leaving 14 bases between them. This CDR3 has 13 amino acids. CDR3 coding DNA: TGTGCCAGCAGTTTAGGGACAGCCGGGGGGCAGTTCTTC. Protein: CASSLGTAGGQFF.